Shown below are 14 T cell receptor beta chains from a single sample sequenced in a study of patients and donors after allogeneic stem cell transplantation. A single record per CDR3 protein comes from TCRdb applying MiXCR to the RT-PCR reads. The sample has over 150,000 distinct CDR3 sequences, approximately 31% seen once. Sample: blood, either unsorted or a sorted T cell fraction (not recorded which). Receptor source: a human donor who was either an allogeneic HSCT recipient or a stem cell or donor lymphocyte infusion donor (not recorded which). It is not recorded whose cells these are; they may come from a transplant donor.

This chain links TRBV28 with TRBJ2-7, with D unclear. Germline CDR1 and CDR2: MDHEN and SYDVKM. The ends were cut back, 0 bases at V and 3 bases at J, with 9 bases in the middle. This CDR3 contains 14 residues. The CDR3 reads CASSLWSDLYEQYF. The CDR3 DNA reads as TGTGCCAGCAGTTTATGGTCGGACCTCTACGAGCAGTACTTC.

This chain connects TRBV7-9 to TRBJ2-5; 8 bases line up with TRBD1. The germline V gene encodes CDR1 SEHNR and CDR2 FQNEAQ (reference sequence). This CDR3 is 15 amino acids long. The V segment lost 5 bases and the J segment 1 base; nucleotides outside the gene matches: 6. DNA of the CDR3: TGTGCCAGCAGCACCGGGGACAGGCCCCAAGAGACCCAGTACTTC. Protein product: CASSTGDRPQETQYF.

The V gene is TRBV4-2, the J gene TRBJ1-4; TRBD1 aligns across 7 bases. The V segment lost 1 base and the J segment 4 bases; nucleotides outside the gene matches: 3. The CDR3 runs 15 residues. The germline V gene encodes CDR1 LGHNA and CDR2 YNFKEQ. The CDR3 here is CASSQGGQLNEKLFF. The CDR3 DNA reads TGTGCCAGCAGCCAAGGGGGACAGCTTAATGAAAAACTGTTTTTT.

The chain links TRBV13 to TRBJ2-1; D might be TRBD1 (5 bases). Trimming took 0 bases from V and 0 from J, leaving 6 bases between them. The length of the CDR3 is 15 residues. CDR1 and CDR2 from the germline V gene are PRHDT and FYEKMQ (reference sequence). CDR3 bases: TGTGCCAGCAGCTTAGGAGGGGCCTCCTACAATGAGCAGTTCTTC. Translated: CASSLGGASYNEQFF.

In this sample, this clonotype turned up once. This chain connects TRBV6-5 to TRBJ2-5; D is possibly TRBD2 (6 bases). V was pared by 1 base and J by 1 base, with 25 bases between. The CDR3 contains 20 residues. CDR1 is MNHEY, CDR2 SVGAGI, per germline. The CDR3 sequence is CASSYLRLDHRFQPQETQYF. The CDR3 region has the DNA TGTGCCAGCAGTTACTTAAGACTAGACCATCGATTCCAACCCCAAGAGACCCAGTACTTC.

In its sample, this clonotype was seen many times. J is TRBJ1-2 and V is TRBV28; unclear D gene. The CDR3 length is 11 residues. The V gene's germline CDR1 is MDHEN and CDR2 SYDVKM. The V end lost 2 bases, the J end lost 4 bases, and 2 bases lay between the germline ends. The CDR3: CASSLRYGYTF. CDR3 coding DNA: TGTGCCAGCAGTTTACGCTATGGCTACACCTTC.

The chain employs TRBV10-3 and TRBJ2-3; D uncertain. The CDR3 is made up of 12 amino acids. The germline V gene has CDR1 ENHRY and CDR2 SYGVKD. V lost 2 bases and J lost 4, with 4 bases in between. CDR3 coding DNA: TGTGCCATCAGTGAGGTGTCAGATACGCAGTATTTT. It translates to CAISEVSDTQYF.

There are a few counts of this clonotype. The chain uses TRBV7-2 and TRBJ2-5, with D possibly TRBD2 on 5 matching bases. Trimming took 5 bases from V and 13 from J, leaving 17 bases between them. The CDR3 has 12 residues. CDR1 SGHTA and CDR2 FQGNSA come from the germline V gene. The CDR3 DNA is TGTGCCAGCAGCCGGGATTTTACAAGAGGGTACTTC. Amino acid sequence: CASSRDFTRGYF.

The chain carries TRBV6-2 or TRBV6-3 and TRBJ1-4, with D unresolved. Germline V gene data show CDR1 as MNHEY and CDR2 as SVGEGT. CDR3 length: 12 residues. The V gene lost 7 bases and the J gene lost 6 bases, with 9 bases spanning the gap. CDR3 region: CASTRDDEKLFF. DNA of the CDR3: TGTGCCAGCACCAGAGACGATGAAAAACTGTTTTTT.

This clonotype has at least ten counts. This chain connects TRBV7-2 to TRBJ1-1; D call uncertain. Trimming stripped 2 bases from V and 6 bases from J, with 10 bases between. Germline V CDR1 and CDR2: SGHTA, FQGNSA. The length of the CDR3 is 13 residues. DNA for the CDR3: TGTGCCAGCAGCTTAAAGGGTGCCTCTGAAGCTTTCTTT. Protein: CASSLKGASEAFF.

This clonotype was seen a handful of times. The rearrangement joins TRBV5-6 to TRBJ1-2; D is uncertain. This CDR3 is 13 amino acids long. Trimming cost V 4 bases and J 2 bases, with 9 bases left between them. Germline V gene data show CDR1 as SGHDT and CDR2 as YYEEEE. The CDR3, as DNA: TGTGCCAGCAGCAGCGGCTTCAACTATGGCTACACCTTC. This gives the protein CASSSGFNYGYTF. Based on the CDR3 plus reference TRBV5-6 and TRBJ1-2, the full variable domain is DAGVTQSPTHLIKTRGQQVTLRCSPKSGHDTVSWYQQALGQGPQFIFQYYEEEERQRGNFPDRFSGHQFPNYSSELNVNALLLGDSALYLCASSSGFNYGYTFGSGTRLTVV.

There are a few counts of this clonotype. The CDR3 region is CASSLSEKLFF. The DNA of the CDR3 is TGTGCCAGCAGCTTAAGTGAAAAACTGTTTTTT. The chain recombines TRBV7-3 with TRBJ1-4; D not certain. The V gene's germline CDR1 is SGHTA and CDR2 FQGTGA. The ends were cut back, 1 base at V and 7 bases at J, with 1 base in the middle. CDR3 length: 11 amino acids.

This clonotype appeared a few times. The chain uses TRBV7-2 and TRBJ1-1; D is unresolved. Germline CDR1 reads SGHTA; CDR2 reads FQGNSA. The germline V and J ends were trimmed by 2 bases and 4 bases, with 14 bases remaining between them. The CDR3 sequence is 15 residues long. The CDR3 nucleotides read TGTGCCAGCAGCTTATCGGTCGCTCCCGGCACTGAAGCTTTCTTT. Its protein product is CASSLSVAPGTEAFF.

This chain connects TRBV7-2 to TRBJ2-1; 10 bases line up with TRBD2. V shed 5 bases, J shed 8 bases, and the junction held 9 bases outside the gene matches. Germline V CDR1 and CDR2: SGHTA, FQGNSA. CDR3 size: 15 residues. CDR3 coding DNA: TGTGCCAGCAGCCCCTATCCGGGACTAGCGTATGAGCAGTTCTTC. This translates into CASSPYPGLAYEQFF.